The 17 T cell receptor beta chains given below trace back to one sample, sequenced in a study of blood T cell repertoires in COVID-19. Sequenced by immunoSEQ multiplex PCR; TCRdb stores in-frame clones only, minus some. The table lists tens of thousands of clones, roughly 91% of them singletons, with about 2.5% in the top ten. Sample: peripheral blood. Every receptor here comes from a man aged 65-85 years with acute or convalescent COVID-19.

The gene calls are TRBV27 and TRBJ1-1; D is uncertain. This CDR3 region has 15 residues. Trimming cost V 2 bases and J 1 base, with 11 bases left between them. Germline loops: CDR1 MNHEY, CDR2 SMNVEV (reference sequence). The CDR3 sequence is CASSLRSPGNTEAFF. The DNA of the CDR3 is TGTGCCAGCAGTTTACGTAGCCCCGGGAACACTGAAGCTTTCTTT.

This chain connects TRBV5-1 to TRBJ2-7; maybe TRBD1 (5 bases). The CDR3 length is 14 residues. In germline, CDR1 is SGHRS, CDR2 YFSETQ. V was shortened by 0 bases and J by 4 bases, with 11 bases between the two germline ends. The CDR3 reads CASSLDHRQYEQYF. CDR3 DNA: TGCGCCAGCAGCTTGGACCATAGACAGTACGAGCAGTACTTC.

The rearrangement uses TRBV7-9 and TRBJ1-4; maybe TRBD1 (5 bases). The CDR3 extends over 17 amino acids. Trimming took off 1 base at V and 0 bases at J, with 12 bases between the two ends. Germline V CDR1 and CDR2: SEHNR, FQNEAQ (reference sequence). The CDR3 here is CASSLGGGGATNEKLFF. CDR3 in DNA: TGTGCCAGCAGCTTAGGTGGGGGAGGCGCAACTAATGAAAAACTGTTTTTT.

This sequence joins TRBV6-5 and TRBJ2-1; D perhaps matches TRBD2 (7 bases). Germline lookup yields CDR1 MNHEY and CDR2 SVGAGI. With 6 bases removed from V and 4 bases from J, the gap between germline ends came to 16 bases. This CDR3 has 15 amino acids. The CDR3 protein is CASRVTGGDYNEQFF. DNA of the CDR3: TGTGCCAGCAGAGTAACGGGGGGCGATTACAATGAGCAGTTCTTC.

This chain joins TRBV5-6 and TRBJ2-6, with D hard to call. Trimming removed 0 bases at V and 0 bases at J, with 4 bases between. This CDR3 has 15 amino acids. CDR1 and CDR2 (germline): SGHDT, YYEEEE. For the CDR3, the DNA is TGTGCCAGCAGCTTGGTCTCCTCTGGGGCCAACGTCCTGACTTTC. It is translated as CASSLVSSGANVLTF.

The chain recombines TRBV6-5 with TRBJ2-7, with 7 nucleotides matching TRBD1. Germline assignment: CDR1 MNHEY and CDR2 SVGAGI. The CDR3 totals 13 residues. With 8 bases clipped from V and 3 bases from J, the junction kept 7 bases outside the gene matches. This CDR3 is CASAFGTDYEQYF. CDR3 nucleotide sequence: TGTGCCAGCGCGTTCGGGACAGACTACGAGCAGTACTTC.

For this clone: The germline gene is not matched at one end of the junction; a read error may be the cause. V is TRBV6-4 and J is TRBJ2-7; 10 nucleotides align to TRBD1. This CDR3 spans 13 amino acids. Germline values: CDR1 MRHNA, CDR2 SNTAGT. The CDR3 is CASSDRTGGSLVW. The CDR3 nucleotides read TGTGCCAGCAGTGACCGGACAGGGGGATCCCTCGTATGG.

This sequence joins TRBV4-1 and TRBJ2-7; maybe TRBD2 (6 bases). CDR3 length equals 13 residues. V was clipped by 5 bases and J by 6 bases, with 14 bases between them. Germline CDR1 is MGHRA and CDR2 is YSYEKL. CDR3 coding DNA: TGCGCCAGCAGCTATGCCCTGGGGGGCGAGCAGTACTTC. This sequence encodes CASSYALGGEQYF.

The gene calls are TRBV7-2 and TRBJ1-2, with D perhaps TRBD1 (5 bases). The CDR3 totals 12 residues. The germline V gene encodes CDR1 SGHTA and CDR2 FQGNSA. V shed 1 base and J shed 12 bases, with 12 bases lying between them. Here the CDR3 DNA reads TGTGCCAGCAGCTTAGTTGCGTCGGGGGACACCTTC. It specifies CASSLVASGDTF.

This clone was observed a handful of times. The chain has TRBV12-3 or TRBV12-4 and TRBJ1-2, with D maybe TRBD1 (6 bases). This CDR3 has 13 residues. V dropped 2 bases and J dropped 4 bases, with 8 bases sitting between them. The CDR3 region is CASSLKQGYGYTF. For the CDR3, the DNA is TGTGCCAGCAGTTTAAAACAGGGCTATGGCTACACCTTC.

The gene calls are TRBV19 and TRBJ2-1; a weak D match, TRBD1 (6 bases). Germline values: CDR1 LNHDA, CDR2 SQIVND (reference sequence). The CDR3 runs 14 residues. V dropped 7 bases and J dropped 3 bases, with 13 bases sitting between them. The CDR3 reads CASTGRGRYNEQFF. Written as DNA, the CDR3 is TGTGCCAGTACCGGCAGGGGACGCTACAATGAGCAGTTCTTC.

This chain uses TRBV4-1 with TRBJ2-3; D call uncertain. CDR3 length equals 14 residues. The germline gives CDR1 MGHRA, CDR2 YSYEKL. V was clipped by 6 bases and J by 0 bases, with 10 bases between them. The CDR3 DNA reads TGCGCCAGCAGACAGAGTACTAGCACAGATACGCAGTATTTT. This codes for CASRQSTSTDTQYF.

V usage is TRBV27 and J usage is TRBJ2-2, with a tentative D call TRBD1 (6 bases). Germline V gene sequence: CDR1 MNHEY, CDR2 SMNVEV (reference sequence). Trimming took off 7 bases at V and 4 bases at J, with 13 bases between the two ends. This CDR3 region has 14 residues. CDR3 DNA: TGTGCCAGCAACCGGGAAGGGGGCACCGGGGAGCTGTTTTTT. Its translation: CASNREGGTGELFF.

This clone was observed a handful of times. J is TRBJ1-4 and V is TRBV6-5, with D possibly TRBD1 on 5 matching bases. The CDR3 loop spans 14 amino acids. From germline, CDR1 is MNHEY and CDR2 SVGAGI. V was trimmed by 7 bases and J by 7 bases, leaving 16 bases between them. The CDR3 sequence is CASKGRAYIEKLFF. CDR3 coding DNA: TGTGCCAGCAAAGGCAGGGCTTATATTGAAAAACTGTTTTTT.

This sequence joins TRBV7-2 and TRBJ2-2; no clear D gene. Trimming shortened V by 2 bases and J by 4 bases, and 5 bases separated the two germline ends. Germline CDR1 and CDR2: SGHTA and FQGNSA. CDR3 size: 13 residues. CDR3 DNA: TGTGCCAGCAGCTTAACGGGCACCGGGGAGCTGTTTTTT. Translated: CASSLTGTGELFF.

This clone has a single count. V usage is TRBV29-1 and J usage is TRBJ2-4; TRBD2 aligns across 7 bases. V gave up 4 bases and J gave up 1 base; unmatched junction bases: 4. Per the germline V gene, CDR1 is SQVTM and CDR2 is ANQGSEA. The CDR3 covers 14 residues. In DNA, the CDR3 is TGCAGCGTTGTAGGGCGGGAGGCCAAAAACATTCAGTACTTC. This sequence encodes CSVVGREAKNIQYF.

The chain employs TRBV27 and TRBJ2-5; 9 positions agree with TRBD2. This CDR3 spans 15 amino acids. V lost 6 bases to trimming and J lost 4 bases; unmatched junction nucleotides: 9. The germline V gene encodes CDR1 MNHEY and CDR2 SMNVEV (reference sequence). CDR3 region: CASRPGSGGRETQYF. DNA for the CDR3: TGTGCCAGCAGACCAGGGAGCGGGGGGCGAGAGACCCAGTACTTC.